Below, 9 T cell receptor beta chains from the same sample are listed, as sequenced in a study of blood T cells in healthy people across ages. Using a J-beta primer mix together with a sample-barcoded 5' primer, a second PCR was run for 7 to 11 cycles. TCRdb redid the calling of the 5' RACE reads with MiXCR, one entry per CDR3 protein. The sample has fewer than 1,200,000 distinct CDR3 sequences, 20% to 25% seen once. These records were also assigned to another study, of T cells of mothers and their children.

The specimen sequenced was blood. Receptors were obtained from a girl under 10 years old in good health.

This rearrangement joins TRBV18 to TRBJ1-1; 10 nucleotides line up with TRBD1. The CDR3 loop spans 14 amino acids. Germline CDR1 and CDR2: KGHSH and LQKENI. The trim removed 5 bases at V and 4 bases at J, leaving 4 bases unmatched. In DNA form, the CDR3 reads TGTGCCAGCTCAACGGGGACAGGGGCCACTGAAGCTTTCTTT. It is translated as CASSTGTGATEAFF.

The CDR3 loop is CSARVPPSGRPPLVEQFF. The CDR3 DNA is TGCAGTGCTAGAGTTCCCCCTAGCGGGAGGCCCCCTTTGGTTGAGCAGTTCTTC. This chain connects TRBV20-1 to TRBJ2-5, with 11 bases that match TRBD2. The J call may be mistaken, given a closer DNA end match to TRBJ2-1. The CDR3 runs to 18 residues. Germline CDR1 reads DFQATT; CDR2 reads SNEGSKA (reference sequence).

The V call is TRBV29-1, the J call TRBJ2-5; D is possibly TRBD1 (6 bases). The V gene lost 2 bases and the J gene lost 2 bases, with 18 bases spanning the gap. The CDR3 totals 16 residues. Germline V gene sequence: CDR1 SQVTM, CDR2 ANQGSEA. Written as DNA, the CDR3 is TGCAGCGTTGAATTAGTCGCGGACAGACATCAAGAGACCCAGTACTTC. Translated, it gives CSVELVADRHQETQYF. Based on the CDR3 plus reference TRBV29-1 and TRBJ2-5, the full variable domain is SAVISQKPSRDICQRGTSLTIQCQVDSQVTMMFWYRQQPGQSLTLIATANQGSEATYESGFVIDKFPISRPNLTFSTLTVSNMSPEDSSIYLCSVELVADRHQETQYFGPGTRLLVL.

In this sample, this clonotype turned up a few times. A read error may produce the germline difference seen at one junction end. The genes are TRBV12-3 or TRBV12-4 and TRBJ2-1; tentatively, D is TRBD2 (6 bases). The CDR3 sequence is 15 residues long. CDR3 sequence (DNA): TGTGCCAGCAGTTGGGGGACTCCCTCCTACAATGAGCGGTTCTTC. It translates to CASSWGTPSYNERFF.

This clonotype was seen a handful of times. This chain links TRBV4-1 with TRBJ2-1; 14 bases line up with TRBD2. This CDR3 region has 15 residues. With V trimmed by 10 bases and J by 8 bases, 10 bases remained unmatched. The germline CDR1 and CDR2 sequences are MGHRA and YSYEKL. The CDR3: CATGQGTSGSDEQFF. CDR3 in DNA: TGCGCCACCGGCCAAGGGACTAGCGGGAGCGATGAGCAGTTCTTC.

This sequence joins TRBV6-1 and TRBJ2-1, with 9 bases that match TRBD1. Trimming took 5 bases from V and 7 from J; bases not matched to a gene: 6. The CDR3 has 14 amino acids. Per the germline V gene, CDR1 is MNHNS and CDR2 is SASEGT. The CDR3 sequence: CASSLTGTGNEQFF. CDR3 sequence (DNA): TGTGCCAGCAGTCTAACCGGGACAGGGAATGAGCAGTTCTTC.

This clonotype was seen only a few times. The rearrangement uses TRBV12-3 or TRBV12-4 and TRBJ1-4; the D is unclear. V was clipped by 5 bases and J by 0 bases, with 10 bases between them. The CDR3 consists of 15 residues. The CDR3 DNA reads as TGTGCCAGCAGTCCCCAGGTGGCAACTAATGAAAAACTGTTTTTT. It encodes CASSPQVATNEKLFF.

This rearrangement joins TRBV7-9 to TRBJ2-5; 10 bases fit TRBD1. The germline CDR1 and CDR2 sequences are SEHNR and FQNEAQ (reference sequence). Trimming cost V 6 bases and J 3 bases; bases outside gene matches: 4. This CDR3 is 14 amino acids long. This CDR3 reads CASRAGTGEETQYF. DNA of the CDR3: TGTGCCAGCAGAGCCGGGACAGGGGAAGAGACCCAGTACTTC.

This clonotype came up a few times. This rearrangement joins TRBV2 to TRBJ2-5; 13 nucleotides align to TRBD2. CDR1 SNHLY and CDR2 FYNNEI come from the germline V gene. Losses at the gene ends were 8 bases for V and 5 bases for J; bases not matched to a gene: 14. The CDR3 contains 17 residues. The CDR3 region is CASGGLAGLPDSETQYF. The CDR3 region has the DNA TGTGCCAGCGGGGGACTAGCGGGACTCCCTGATTCGGAGACCCAGTACTTC.